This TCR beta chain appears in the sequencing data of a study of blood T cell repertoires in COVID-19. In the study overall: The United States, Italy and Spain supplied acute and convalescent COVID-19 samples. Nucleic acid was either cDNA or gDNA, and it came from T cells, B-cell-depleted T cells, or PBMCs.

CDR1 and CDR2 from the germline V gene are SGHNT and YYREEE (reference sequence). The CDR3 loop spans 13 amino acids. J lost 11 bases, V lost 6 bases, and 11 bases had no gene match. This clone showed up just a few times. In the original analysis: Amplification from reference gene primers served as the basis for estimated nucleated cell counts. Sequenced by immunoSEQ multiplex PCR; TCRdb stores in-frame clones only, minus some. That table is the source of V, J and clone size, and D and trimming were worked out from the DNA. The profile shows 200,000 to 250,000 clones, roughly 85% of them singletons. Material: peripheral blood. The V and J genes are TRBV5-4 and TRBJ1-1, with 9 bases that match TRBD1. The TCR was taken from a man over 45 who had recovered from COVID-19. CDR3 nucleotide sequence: TGTGCCAGCACAGCACAGGGGGCATTGGATGCTTTCTTT. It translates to CASTAQGALDAFF.